This is a list of T cell receptor beta chains from one sample in a study of blood T cell repertoires in COVID-19. Libraries were prepared by immunoSEQ multiplex PCR; TCRdb keeps only in-frame clonotypes and omits some of them. The table includes about 97,000 clones, about 90% detected once. Source material: peripheral blood. These receptors originate from a man aged 45-65 years with COVID-19, enrolled during active disease. Both conserved end residues are part of each CDR3. Each record gives: clone size, D gene, J gene, V gene, CDR3 protein, CDR3 DNA. D genes are given only for firm matches. Part of the rows lack a size; the others show once, few, many or a class for expanded clones.

>.|TRBD1|TRBJ2-3|TRBV5-1
CASFPGTGTDTQYF
TGCGCCAGCTTCCCTGGGACAGGCACAGATACGCAGTATTTT
>.|.|TRBJ2-7|TRBV5-1
CASSSVGRNTYEQYF
TGCGCCAGCAGCTCGGTCGGCAGGAATACCTACGAGCAGTACTTC
>.|.|TRBJ2-7|TRBV7-8
CASSLVAASYEQYF
TGTGCCAGCAGCTTAGTCGCGGCCTCCTACGAGCAGTACTTC
>.|TRBD1|TRBJ1-4|TRBV19
CASSRQGAFGFGSHNEKLFF
TGTGCCAGTAGCAGACAGGGGGCGTTTGGTTTCGGGTCCCATAATGAAAAACTGTTTTTT
>.|.|TRBJ2-7|TRBV6-5
CASQGGREQYF
TGTGCCAGCCAGGGGGGCCGAGAGCAGTACTTC
>.|.|TRBJ1-5|TRBV2
CASSPVVRGSFGNQPQHF
TGTGCCAGCAGCCCAGTAGTAAGGGGCTCCTTCGGCAATCAGCCCCAGCATTTT
>.|.|TRBJ2-5|TRBV5-1
CASSFSGISQETQYF
TGCGCCAGCAGCTTCTCAGGGATTTCACAAGAGACCCAGTACTTC
>once|.|TRBJ2-3|TRBV11-2
CASSHVASTDTQYF
TGTGCCAGCAGCCATGTGGCTAGCACAGATACGCAGTATTTT
>once|.|TRBJ1-5|TRBV2
CASNSDPGGSNQPQHF
TGTGCCAGCAATTCGGACCCCGGAGGTAGCAATCAGCCCCAGCATTTT
>.|TRBD2|TRBJ2-3|TRBV11-2
CASSLAPSGNTDTQYF
TGTGCCAGCAGCTTAGCACCTAGCGGGAACACAGATACGCAGTATTTT
>.|TRBD1|TRBJ2-1|TRBV7-8
CASSLGRVWGTGFEQFF
TGTGCCAGCAGCTTAGGTCGAGTTTGGGGGACAGGGTTTGAGCAGTTCTTC
>once|.|TRBJ1-3|TRBV27
CASSLRGMAGNTIYF
TGTGCCAGCAGTTTGAGGGGGATGGCAGGAAACACCATATATTTT
>.|.|TRBJ1-1|TRBV24-1
CATRAAEAFF
TGTGCCACCCGTGCGGCTGAAGCTTTCTTT
>.|.|TRBJ1-3|TRBV19
CASKIATGNTIYF
TGTGCCAGTAAAATTGCTACTGGAAACACCATATATTTT
>.|.|TRBJ1-3|TRBV10-3
CAISRDSGNTIYF
TGTGCCATCAGTCGGGACTCTGGAAACACCATATATTTT
>once|.|TRBJ2-5|TRBV7-6
CASSLGQLVGETQYF
TGTGCCAGCAGCTTAGGGCAACTAGTCGGGGAGACCCAGTACTTC
>.|.|TRBJ1-5|TRBV10-3
CAISPGTSERQPQHF
TGTGCCATCAGCCCAGGGACATCGGAAAGGCAGCCCCAGCATTTT
>once|.|TRBJ1-2|TRBV6-5
CASRRTVGGHGYTF
TGTGCCAGCAGGCGGACGGTCGGAGGTCATGGCTACACCTTC
>once|TRBD1|TRBJ1-2|TRBV9
CASSAGTDFYGYTF
TGTGCCAGCAGCGCCGGGACAGACTTCTATGGCTACACCTTC
>.|.|TRBJ2-2|TRBV30
CAWRLAGGYNTGELFF
TGTGCCTGGAGGCTGGCTGGAGGTTATAACACCGGGGAGCTGTTTTTT
>once|.|TRBJ1-4|TRBV9
CASSVRGSPNEKLFF
TGTGCCAGCAGCGTCCGGGGTTCACCTAATGAAAAACTGTTTTTT
>.|TRBD1|TRBJ2-7|TRBV27
CASSSGTGRRYEQYF
TGTGCCAGCAGTTCGGGGACAGGGAGGAGGTACGAGCAGTACTTC
>.|TRBD1|TRBJ2-1|TRBV24-1
CATSRDSVYNEQFF
TGTGCCACCAGCCGGGACAGTGTCTACAATGAGCAGTTCTTC
>.|TRBD1|TRBJ1-2|TRBV5-4
CASSTGTGIIYGYTF
TGTGCCAGCAGCACCGGGACAGGGATCATCTATGGCTACACCTTC
>.|TRBD1|TRBJ1-1|TRBV19
CASSVHRGRNTEAFF
TGTGCCAGTAGTGTCCACAGGGGGCGGAACACTGAAGCTTTCTTT
>.|.|TRBJ1-4|TRBV2
CASSVLLGQGEKLFF
TGTGCCAGCAGTGTTTTATTAGGCCAGGGGGAAAAACTGTTTTTT
>.|.|TRBJ2-1|TRBV20-1
CSGGFNEQFF
TGCAGTGGGGGCTTCAATGAGCAGTTCTTC
>once|TRBD1|TRBJ2-2|TRBV30
CAWSSPGTENTGELFF
TGTGCCTGGAGTTCCCCCGGGACAGAAAACACCGGGGAGCTGTTTTTT
>.|.|TRBJ1-2|TRBV2
CASSGMRSNYGYTF
TGTGCCAGCAGTGGGATGCGGTCGAACTATGGCTACACCTTC
>once|.|TRBJ1-1|TRBV5-1
CASSLEAGLRPNTEAFF
TGCGCCAGCAGCTTGGAGGCGGGACTACGGCCGAACACTGAAGCTTTCTTT
>.|.|TRBJ2-7|TRBV29-1
CSVVLSSYEQYF
TGCAGCGTTGTACTTAGCTCCTACGAGCAGTACTTC
>.|TRBD2|TRBJ2-2|TRBV3-1/TRBV3-2
CASSLLVGGGSGELFF
TGTGCCAGCAGCCTTCTGGTCGGGGGGGGCTCCGGGGAGCTGTTTTTT
>.|.|TRBJ2-7|TRBV15
CATSNRDNSYEQYF
TGTGCCACCAGCAACCGGGACAACTCCTACGAGCAGTACTTC
>.|TRBD1|TRBJ1-1|TRBV6-5
CASSYSRTGDTEAFF
TGTGCCAGCAGTTACTCGCGGACAGGGGACACTGAAGCTTTCTTT
>.|.|TRBJ1-4|TRBV7-9
CASSPQTGTGGKLFF
TGTGCCAGCAGCCCGCAGACGGGAACCGGGGGAAAACTGTTTTTT
>.|.|TRBJ1-3|TRBV6-7
CASSGGRRGREENTIYF
TGTGCCAGCAGTGGGGGTCGTCGAGGGAGGGAAGAAAACACCATATATTTT
>.|.|TRBJ1-1|TRBV5-1
CASSLRQTMNTEAFF
TGCGCCAGCAGCTTGAGACAGACCATGAACACTGAAGCTTTCTTT